Listed below are T cell receptor beta chains from one sample, sequenced in a study of T cells in Graves' hyperthyroidism and ophthalmopathy. TCRdb re-called the multiplex PCR reads with MiXCR, one entry per CDR3 protein. The table has a few hundred thousand distinct CDR3 sequences, 35% to 55% seen once. The source material was peripheral blood or thyroid tissue (not recorded which). These receptors were collected from a woman aged 18-35 years with Graves' hyperthyroidism. CDR3s include the opening cysteine and the closing phenylalanine or tryptophan. A D gene is named only where the DNA matches it firmly. A row's size may be missing; if present it is once, few, many or a size class.

abundance,v_gene,d_gene,j_gene,CDR3nt,CDR3aa
many,TRBV15,TRBD1,TRBJ2-2,TGTGCCACCAGCCCTCCCGGGACAGGGATTCGGGAGCTGTTTTTT,CATSPPGTGIRELFF
.,TRBV6-5,TRBD1,TRBJ1-2,TGTGCCAGCAGTTACCGCGGACAGGCAGACGGCTACACCTTC,CASSYRGQADGYTF
.,TRBV7-6,.,TRBJ2-1,TGTGCCAGCAGCTCGACAGGCCGGGACACCCCGAAGTTCTTC,CASSSTGRDTPKFF
once,TRBV12-3/TRBV12-4,TRBD1,TRBJ1-1,TGTGCCAGCAACCTTGGGACAGGGCGGACTGAAGCTTTCTTT,CASNLGTGRTEAFF
.,TRBV29-1,TRBD1,TRBJ1-4,TGCAGCGGTCAGGGACAGGGGGCTGGTGAAAAACTGTTTTTT,CSGQGQGAGEKLFF
many,TRBV11-3,TRBD1,TRBJ1-3,TGTGCCAGCAGCTCAGGACAGGGGGCGATCTCTGGAAACACCATATATTTT,CASSSGQGAISGNTIYF
many,TRBV4-2,.,TRBJ2-2,TGTGCCAGCAGCCAAGAGATAGGGTCCCTAACCGGGGAGCTGTTTTTT,CASSQEIGSLTGELFF
.,TRBV12-5,TRBD1,TRBJ2-3,TGTGCTAGTGGTCGATCGGGACAGCGAGTAGGCACAGATACGCAGTATTTT,CASGRSGQRVGTDTQYF
many,TRBV3-1,.,TRBJ1-5,TGTGCCAGCAGGCGCGGATTGGGTCAGCCCCAGCATTTT,CASRRGLGQPQHF
.,TRBV10-3,.,TRBJ1-1,TGTGCCGTCAGTGGGGTCAGTGGAGGGAACACTGAAGCTTTCTTT,CAVSGVSGGNTEAFF
many,TRBV7-8,.,TRBJ1-1,TGTGCCAGTTGGGGGAATGAAGCTTTCTTT,CASWGNEAFF
.,TRBV7-2,.,TRBJ2-2,TGTGCCAGCAGCTTAGATAGGTTGAGCGCCGCCGGGGAGCTGTTTTTT,CASSLDRLSAAGELFF
many,TRBV5-1,.,TRBJ2-7,TGCGCCAGCAGCTTGGATTCGGCAGGGTTGAACGAGCAGTACTTC,CASSLDSAGLNEQYF
.,TRBV7-9,TRBD1,TRBJ2-5,TGTGCCAGCAGCTTAGCCTCGGACAGGTCCCAAGAGACCCAGTACTTC,CASSLASDRSQETQYF
.,TRBV29-1,TRBD1,TRBJ2-7,TGCAGCAGTGATAGACAGGGCAACTCCTACGAGCAGTACTTC,CSSDRQGNSYEQYF
.,TRBV19,TRBD2,TRBJ2-3,TGTGCCAGTTCGGGGCGGGAGGGCCCCGCAGATACGCAGTATTTT,CASSGREGPADTQYF
.,TRBV11-2,.,TRBJ1-2,TGTGCCAGCAGTCGCCAACTGAGCAGGGTGCACTATGGCTACACCTTC,CASSRQLSRVHYGYTF
few,TRBV7-8,TRBD2,TRBJ2-7,TGTGCCAGCAGCTTAGGAGAGACACCCGGAATAGCGGGAACCTTGGAGCAGTACTTC,CASSLGETPGIAGTLEQYF
few,TRBV28,.,TRBJ1-1,TGTGCCAGCAGTTTATTTTCCTTCAGGGATGCGAACACTGAAGCTTTCTTT,CASSLFSFRDANTEAFF
.,TRBV5-4,TRBD2,TRBJ2-1,TGTGCCAGCAGCCCGACTAGCGGAGACAATGAGCAGTTCTTC,CASSPTSGDNEQFF
.,TRBV29-1,.,TRBJ2-5,TGCAGCGTACTCAGGCGGGAGACCCAGTACTTC,CSVLRRETQYF
many,TRBV11-3,TRBD1,TRBJ1-6,TGTGCCAGCAGCCCGGGACAGAGCAATTCACCCCTCCACTTT,CASSPGQSNSPLHF
many,TRBV14,TRBD1,TRBJ1-1,TGTGCCAGCAGCCAAGAAGGGACAGGGAACACTGAAGCTTTCTTT,CASSQEGTGNTEAFF
many,TRBV20-1,TRBD2,TRBJ2-7,TGCAGTGCTACGCCCGGGACTAGCGGATCCTACGAGCAGTACTTC,CSATPGTSGSYEQYF
.,TRBV24-1,.,TRBJ2-5,TGTGCCACCTCCAGAGGAAACCAAGAGACCCAGTACTTC,CATSRGNQETQYF
few,TRBV10-3,.,TRBJ1-1,TGTGCCATCACCGAAGGGAACACTGAAGCTTTCTTT,CAITEGNTEAFF
.,TRBV7-3,TRBD1,TRBJ2-2,TGTGCCGGCAGTCCCCTCGGGACAGGGAACACCGGGGAGCTGTTTTTT,CAGSPLGTGNTGELFF